The 24 T cell receptor beta chains presented below share a single source sample, sequenced in a study of shared clonotypes between healthy human individuals. Profiling relied on immunoSEQ multiplex PCR, and the TCRdb table lists in-frame clones only, not all of them. The sample carries about 530,000 clones, over 60% recorded once. The sample comprised PBMCs. All receptors derive from a woman between 40 and 50 years old in good health. Some clones in this sample may be carry-over from other donors' samples.

The J gene is TRBJ2-7, the V gene TRBV2, with TRBD1 matching 7 bases. V was clipped by 6 bases and J by 7 bases; unmatched bases: 3. Germline CDR1 is SNHLY and CDR2 is FYNNEI. The CDR3 has 11 residues. CDR3 protein: CASSLQGEQYF. The CDR3 nucleotides are TGTGCCAGCAGCCTACAGGGGGAGCAGTACTTC.

The rearrangement joins TRBV29-1 to TRBJ2-1, with 8 bases aligning to TRBD1. Germline-derived CDR1 and CDR2 are SQVTM and ANQGSEA. Trimming removed 5 bases from V and 4 bases from J; junction bases left unmatched: 7. CDR3 length equals 14 residues. CDR3 sequence reads: CSVSGTGEYNEQFF. The CDR3 bases are TGCAGCGTTTCCGGGACAGGAGAATACAATGAGCAGTTCTTC.

The chain recombines TRBV6-1 with TRBJ2-5, with D uncertain. Germline V lookup: CDR1 MNHNS, CDR2 SASEGT. V was shortened by 2 bases and J by 2 bases, with 9 bases between the two germline ends. CDR3 length equals 14 residues. As DNA, the CDR3 is TGTGCCAGCAGTGAATTGACGGTTCAAGAGACCCAGTACTTC. Its protein product is CASSELTVQETQYF.

This clone showed up just once. The chain couples TRBV5-1 to TRBJ2-7; a possible D gene is TRBD1 (5 bases). Per the germline V gene, CDR1 is SGHRS and CDR2 is YFSETQ. Trimming removed 7 bases at V and 4 bases at J, with 12 bases between. This CDR3 is 12 amino acids long. CDR3 DNA: TGCGCCAGCGGTAGTCAGGGTTACGAGCAGTACTTC. Encoded protein: CASGSQGYEQYF.

CDR3 nucleotide sequence: TGTGCCAGCAGCGTAGCTCCCCATACAGAGAACACTGAAGCTTTCTTT. It translates to CASSVAPHTENTEAFF. The genes are TRBV9 and TRBJ1-1; D uncertain. Germline V lookup: CDR1 SGDLS, CDR2 YYNGEE. V gave up 0 bases and J gave up 1 base, with 13 bases separating them. The CDR3 length is 16 residues.

The chain couples TRBV7-8 to TRBJ1-2; TRBD1 agrees at 10 bases. The CDR3 covers 15 residues. The germline CDR1 and CDR2 sequences are SGHVS and FQNEAQ. V lost 5 bases and J lost 5; bases outside the gene matches: 8. This chain's CDR3 is CASSNDRGRGYGYTF. In DNA form, the CDR3 reads TGTGCCAGCAGCAACGACAGGGGGCGAGGATATGGCTACACCTTC.

This clone has only one observation. The V call is TRBV7-6, the J call TRBJ2-1, with TRBD1 matching 7 bases. Germline V gives CDR1 SGHVS, CDR2 FNYEAQ. V was pared by 5 bases and J by 7 bases, with 11 bases of the junction left unmatched. The CDR3 has 15 amino acids. The CDR3 reads CASSPRQGRMNEQFF. The CDR3 DNA is TGTGCCAGCAGCCCCCGACAGGGAAGGATGAATGAGCAGTTCTTC.

The chain has TRBV2 and TRBJ2-1, with D perhaps TRBD1 or TRBD2 (7 bases each). CDR3 length: 14 amino acids. The germline V gene has CDR1 SNHLY and CDR2 FYNNEI. The V gene lost 2 bases and the J gene lost 8 bases, with 13 bases spanning the gap. The CDR3 loop is CASSERAGGDEQFF. For the CDR3, the DNA is TGTGCCAGCAGTGAAAGGGCAGGGGGGGATGAGCAGTTCTTC.

The chain's CDR3 is CAISGQGGDYGYTF. The DNA of the CDR3 is TGTGCCATCAGTGGCCAGGGGGGAGACTATGGCTACACCTTC. V is TRBV10-3 and J is TRBJ1-2; 7 bases line up with TRBD1. Trimming removed 4 bases from V and 3 bases from J; junction bases left unmatched: 5. The CDR3 is 14 residues long. Germline assignment: CDR1 ENHRY and CDR2 SYGVKD.

For this clone: A much larger clonotype is one base distant, so this may be a read error. Different DNA sequences within this sample yield the same CDR3. V usage is TRBV30 and J usage is TRBJ2-6; 7 nucleotides line up with TRBD1. The CDR3 sequence is 15 residues long. In germline, CDR1 is GTSNPN, CDR2 SVGIG (reference sequence). CDR3 coding DNA: TGCGCCTGGGGGACAGACCTCTCTGGGGCCAACGTCCTGACTTTC. Encoded protein: CAWGTDLSGANVLTF.

The V and J genes are TRBV7-9 and TRBJ1-1; TRBD1 aligns across 7 bases. With 3 bases clipped from V and 5 bases from J, the junction kept 9 bases outside the gene matches. This CDR3 has 15 residues. The germline gives CDR1 SEHNR, CDR2 FQNEAQ (reference sequence). The DNA of the CDR3 is TGTGCCAGCAGCTTGGGGCCAGGGGGGGAAACTGAAGCTTTCTTT. Its translation is CASSLGPGGETEAFF.

This clone has only one observation. The CDR3, as DNA: TGCGCCAGCAGCCAAGCCCCTGACAGGGACACTGAAGCTTTCTTT. This gives the protein CASSQAPDRDTEAFF. This chain joins TRBV4-3 and TRBJ1-1; 7 positions match TRBD1. The CDR3 is 15 amino acids. The ends lost 1 base at V and 3 bases at J; junction bases unmatched: 5. Germline V gene lookup returns CDR1 LGHNA and CDR2 YSLEER.

The V call is TRBV5-1, the J call TRBJ2-2, with D uncertain. V was cut by 0 bases and J by 6 bases, with 12 bases left in between. The CDR3 covers 15 residues. The germline V gene encodes CDR1 SGHRS and CDR2 YFSETQ. The CDR3 coding sequence is TGCGCCAGCAGCTTGGGACCCGATGGCGCCGGGGAGCTGTTTTTT. Translated: CASSLGPDGAGELFF.

The genes are TRBV30 and TRBJ2-5, with 9 bases fitting TRBD2. Germline V gene sequence: CDR1 GTSNPN, CDR2 SVGIG (reference sequence). V shed 0 bases, J shed 2 bases, and the junction held 4 bases outside the gene matches. This CDR3 is 15 amino acids long. DNA for the CDR3: TGTGCCTGGAGTGTAGGCGGGAGGGGACAAGAGACCCAGTACTTC. Translated: CAWSVGGRGQETQYF.

This chain links TRBV7-6 with TRBJ2-2; the match to TRBD2 covers 9 bases. V trimming: 5 bases; J trimming: 5 bases; junction bases outside the gene matches: 9. Per germline, CDR1 SGHVS and CDR2 FNYEAQ. The CDR3 has 16 amino acids. CDR3 in amino acids: CASSQSPAGGTGELFF. CDR3 in DNA: TGTGCCAGCAGCCAAAGCCCCGCGGGGGGGACCGGGGAGCTGTTTTTT.

The chain combines TRBV5-1 with TRBJ2-1; the D is unclear. CDR1 SGHRS and CDR2 YFSETQ come from the germline V gene. V lost 6 bases, J lost 0 bases, and 13 bases lay in between. This CDR3 has 15 residues. The CDR3 sequence is CASTVSTASYNEQFF. CDR3 DNA sequence: TGCGCCAGCACCGTGTCGACCGCCTCCTACAATGAGCAGTTCTTC.

V and J are TRBV6-5 and TRBJ1-4, with D hard to call. The germline V gene has CDR1 MNHEY and CDR2 SVGAGI. CDR3 size: 13 residues. V dropped 2 bases and J dropped 7 bases, with 8 bases sitting between them. CDR3 sequence: CASSYQQGEKLFF. DNA for the CDR3: TGTGCCAGCAGTTACCAACAAGGTGAAAAACTGTTTTTT.

About this clone itself: Other DNA sequences of this sample code for an identical CDR3. The chain joins TRBV28 to TRBJ1-2; possibly TRBD1 for D (5 bases). V was pared by 6 bases and J by 5 bases, with 10 bases between. The CDR3 is 12 residues long. Germline assignment: CDR1 MDHEN and CDR2 SYDVKM. This chain's CDR3 is CASSQGRYGYTF. Here the CDR3 DNA reads TGTGCCAGCAGCCAGGGACGGTATGGCTACACCTTC.

The CDR3 protein is CASIRQIYYNEQFF. For the CDR3, the DNA is TGTGCCAGCATTCGACAGATTTACTACAATGAGCAGTTCTTC. The V call is TRBV2, the J call TRBJ2-1; a possible D gene is TRBD1 (5 bases). The CDR3 is made up of 14 amino acids. Germline assignment: CDR1 SNHLY and CDR2 FYNNEI. V dropped 7 bases and J dropped 3 bases, with 13 bases sitting between them.

The CDR3 region is CASSVSLVQGSYEQYF. For the CDR3, the DNA is TGTGCCAGCAGTGTCTCCCTCGTACAGGGATCCTACGAGCAGTACTTC. The chain has TRBV2 and TRBJ2-7; perhaps TRBD1 as D (6 bases). This CDR3 region has 16 residues. The germline V gene has CDR1 SNHLY and CDR2 FYNNEI. V lost 4 bases to trimming and J lost 1 base, with 17 bases between them.

CDR3 loop: CASSLVFGLRDNSYEQYF. DNA of the CDR3: TGTGCCAGCAGCTTGGTGTTCGGCCTCCGGGACAACTCCTACGAGCAGTACTTC. This chain links TRBV5-5 with TRBJ2-7, with D perhaps matching TRBD1 (6 bases). This CDR3 is 18 amino acids long. Between the trimmed V and J ends, which lost 0 bases and 0 bases, there was a span of 19 bases. From germline, CDR1 is SGHKS and CDR2 YYEKEE (reference sequence).

The CDR3 DNA is TGCGCCAGCAGCCAAGATCGGGGCTACGAGCAGTACTTC. Encoded protein: CASSQDRGYEQYF. V gene TRBV4-3 combines with J gene TRBJ2-7; D is possibly TRBD2 (5 bases). This CDR3 region has 13 residues. Germline CDR1 and CDR2: LGHNA and YSLEER. Trimming stripped 0 bases from V and 3 bases from J, with 6 bases between.

This chain joins TRBV19 and TRBJ2-1, with 10 positions matching TRBD2. Germline assignment: CDR1 LNHDA and CDR2 SQIVND (reference sequence). V gave up 6 bases and J gave up 8 bases; unmatched junction bases: 4. The length of the CDR3 is 13 residues. CDR3: CASRASGRHEQFF. In DNA form, the CDR3 reads TGTGCCAGTAGGGCTAGCGGGAGACATGAGCAGTTCTTC.

This chain uses TRBV5-1 with TRBJ2-1; TRBD1 is a possible D gene (7 bases). With 4 bases removed from V and 7 bases from J, the gap between germline ends came to 18 bases. Germline assignment: CDR1 SGHRS and CDR2 YFSETQ. This CDR3 contains 15 residues. CDR3 amino acids: CASSASRGRENEQFF. The CDR3 DNA is TGCGCCAGCAGCGCGAGTAGGGGGCGGGAAAATGAGCAGTTCTTC. The full variable domain, rest sourced from reference TRBV5-1 and TRBJ2-1, is KAGVTQTPRYLIKTRGQQVTLSCSPISGHRSVSWYQQTPGQGLQFLFEYFSETQRNKGNFPGRFSGRQFSNSRSEMNVSTLELGDSALYLCASSASRGRENEQFFGPGTRLTVL.